This TCR beta chain was identified during a study of shared clonotypes between healthy human individuals. Broader study findings: Even with large depth, rarefaction showed that sorted-subset sequencing was incomplete.

Some clones are missing from TCRdb's copy, which holds only in-frame ones; the method was immunoSEQ multiplex PCR. The sample includes 2 million or so clones, 85% to 95% seen only once; the top ten take 0.13%. This CDR3 comprises 14 residues. Germline CDR1 MNHEY, CDR2 SVGAGI. Trimming cost V 7 bases and J 4 bases, with 13 bases left between them. Regarding this clone: Antigen unknown.

The chain uses TRBV6-5 and TRBJ1-4; D might be TRBD1 (5 bases). This receptor was taken from a man younger than 35 in good health. The sample consisted of naive CD4+ T cells sorted from blood. Subset meaning: CD45RA+ positively selected. The CDR3 nucleotides read TGTGCCAGCACAGGGACCGCCAGTAATGAAAAACTGTTTTTT. It encodes CASTGTASNEKLFF.